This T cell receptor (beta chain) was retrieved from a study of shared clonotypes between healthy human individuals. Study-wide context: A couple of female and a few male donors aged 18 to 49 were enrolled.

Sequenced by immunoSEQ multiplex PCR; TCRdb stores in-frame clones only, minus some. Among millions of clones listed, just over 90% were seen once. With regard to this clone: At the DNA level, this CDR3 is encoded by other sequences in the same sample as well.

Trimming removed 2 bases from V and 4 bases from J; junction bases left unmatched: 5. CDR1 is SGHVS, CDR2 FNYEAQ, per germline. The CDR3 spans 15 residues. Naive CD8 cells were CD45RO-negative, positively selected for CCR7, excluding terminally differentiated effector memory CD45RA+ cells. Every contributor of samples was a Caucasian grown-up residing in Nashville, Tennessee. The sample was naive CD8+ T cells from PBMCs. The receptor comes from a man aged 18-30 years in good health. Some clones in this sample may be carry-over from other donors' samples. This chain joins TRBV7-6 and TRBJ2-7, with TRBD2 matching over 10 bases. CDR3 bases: TGTGCCAGCAGCTTATCTAGCGGGAGCGGTTACGAGCAGTACTTC. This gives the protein CASSLSSGSGYEQYF.